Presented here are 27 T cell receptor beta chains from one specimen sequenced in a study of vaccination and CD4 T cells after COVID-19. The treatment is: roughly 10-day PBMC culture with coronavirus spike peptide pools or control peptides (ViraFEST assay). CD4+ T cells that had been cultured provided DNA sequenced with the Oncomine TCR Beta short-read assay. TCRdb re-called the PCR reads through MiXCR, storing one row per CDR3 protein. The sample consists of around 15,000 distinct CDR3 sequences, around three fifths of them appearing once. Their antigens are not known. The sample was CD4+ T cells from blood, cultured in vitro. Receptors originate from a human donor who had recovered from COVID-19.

In nucleotides, the CDR3 is TGCAGCGTTGTGGGCGGTCCCGGCCAGCCCCAGCATTTT. Translation: CSVVGGPGQPQHF. The chain joins TRBV29-1 to TRBJ1-5; D gene unclear. The CDR3 is 13 amino acids. V was shortened by 4 bases and J by 7 bases, with 14 bases between the two germline ends. The germline CDR1 and CDR2 sequences are SQVTM and ANQGSEA. Based on the CDR3 plus reference TRBV29-1 and TRBJ1-5, the full variable domain is SAVISQKPSRDICQRGTSLTIQCQVDSQVTMMFWYRQQPGQSLTLIATANQGSEATYESGFVIDKFPISRPNLTFSTLTVSNMSPEDSSIYLCSVVGGPGQPQHFGDGTRLSIL.

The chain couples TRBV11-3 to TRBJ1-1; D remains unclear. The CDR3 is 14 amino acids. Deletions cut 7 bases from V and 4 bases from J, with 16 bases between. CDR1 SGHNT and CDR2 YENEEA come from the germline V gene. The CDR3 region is CASTPGSGRTEAFF. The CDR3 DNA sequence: TGTGCCAGCACCCCCGGGAGTGGTCGCACTGAAGCTTTCTTT.

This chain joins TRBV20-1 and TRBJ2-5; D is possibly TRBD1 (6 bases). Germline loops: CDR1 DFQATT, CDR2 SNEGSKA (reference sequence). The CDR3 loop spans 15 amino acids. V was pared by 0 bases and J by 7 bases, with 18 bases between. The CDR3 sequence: CSARDGGHYPPTQYF. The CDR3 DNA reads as TGCAGTGCTAGAGATGGGGGACACTACCCGCCGACCCAGTACTTC.

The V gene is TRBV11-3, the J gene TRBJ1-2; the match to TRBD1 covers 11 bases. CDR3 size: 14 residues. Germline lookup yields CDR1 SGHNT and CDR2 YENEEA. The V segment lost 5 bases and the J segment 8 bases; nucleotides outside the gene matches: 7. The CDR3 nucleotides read TGTGCCAGCAGCCCCGGACAGGGGGCTTACGGCTACACCTTC. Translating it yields CASSPGQGAYGYTF.

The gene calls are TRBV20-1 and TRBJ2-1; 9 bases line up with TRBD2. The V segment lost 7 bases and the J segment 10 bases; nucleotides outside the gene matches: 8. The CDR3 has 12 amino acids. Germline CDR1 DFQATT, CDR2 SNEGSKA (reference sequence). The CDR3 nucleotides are TGCAGTGGACTAGCGGCCAATGAAGAGCAGTTCTTC. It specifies CSGLAANEEQFF.

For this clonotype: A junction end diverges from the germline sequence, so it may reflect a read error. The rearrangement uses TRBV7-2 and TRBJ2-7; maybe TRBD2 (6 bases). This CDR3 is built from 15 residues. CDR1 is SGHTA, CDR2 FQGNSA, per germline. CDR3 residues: CASSQDYGRGAEQYF. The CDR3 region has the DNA TGCGCCAGCAGCCAAGATTACGGGCGGGGAGCGGAGCAGTACTTC. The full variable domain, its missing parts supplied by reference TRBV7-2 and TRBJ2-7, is GAGVSQSPSNKVTEKGKDVELRCDPISGHTALYWYRQSLGQGLEFLIYFQGNSAPDKSGLPSDRFSAERTGGSVSTLTIQRTQQEDSAVYLCASSQDYGRGAEQYFGPGTRLTVT.

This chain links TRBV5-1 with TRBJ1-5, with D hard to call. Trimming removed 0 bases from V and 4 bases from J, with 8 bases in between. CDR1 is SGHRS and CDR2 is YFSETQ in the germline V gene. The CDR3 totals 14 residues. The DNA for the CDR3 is TGCGCCAGCAGCTTGGATTCGGGGAATCAGCCCCAGCATTTT. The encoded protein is CASSLDSGNQPQHF.

CDR3 amino acids: CASSPGDLGNTEAFF. CDR3 sequence (DNA): TGTGCCAGCAGCCCTGGGGACCTAGGGAACACTGAAGCTTTCTTT. This chain joins TRBV9 and TRBJ1-1; D possibly corresponds to TRBD1 (5 bases). Per germline, CDR1 SGDLS and CDR2 YYNGEE. Trimming shortened V by 4 bases and J by 1 base, and 14 bases separated the two germline ends. The CDR3 loop spans 15 amino acids.

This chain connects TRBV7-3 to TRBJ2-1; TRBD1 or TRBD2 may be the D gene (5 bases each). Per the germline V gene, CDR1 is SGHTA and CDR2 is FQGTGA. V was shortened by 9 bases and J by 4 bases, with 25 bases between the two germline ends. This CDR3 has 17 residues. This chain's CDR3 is CARTRWGTEPRYNEQFF. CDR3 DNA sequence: TGTGCCAGGACGCGATGGGGGACCGAACCGAGATACAATGAGCAGTTCTTC.

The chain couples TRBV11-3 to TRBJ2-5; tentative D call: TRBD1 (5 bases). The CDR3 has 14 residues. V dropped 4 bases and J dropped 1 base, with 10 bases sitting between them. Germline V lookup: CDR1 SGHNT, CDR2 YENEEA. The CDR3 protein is CASSSDSGQETQYF. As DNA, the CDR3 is TGTGCCAGCAGCTCCGACAGTGGCCAAGAGACCCAGTACTTC. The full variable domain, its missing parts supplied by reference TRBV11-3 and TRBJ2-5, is EAGVVQSPRYKIIEKKQPVAFWCNPISGHNTLYWYLQNLGQGPELLIRYENEEAVDDSQLPKDRFSAERLKGVDSTLKIQPAELGDSAVYLCASSSDSGQETQYFGPGTRLLVL.

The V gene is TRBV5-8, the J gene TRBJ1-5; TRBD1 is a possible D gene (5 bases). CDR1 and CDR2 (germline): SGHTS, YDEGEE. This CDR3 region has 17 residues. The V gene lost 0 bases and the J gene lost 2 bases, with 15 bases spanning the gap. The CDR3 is CASSLGLGRVGNQPQHF. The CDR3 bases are TGTGCCAGCAGCTTGGGGTTGGGCAGGGTTGGCAATCAGCCCCAGCATTTT.

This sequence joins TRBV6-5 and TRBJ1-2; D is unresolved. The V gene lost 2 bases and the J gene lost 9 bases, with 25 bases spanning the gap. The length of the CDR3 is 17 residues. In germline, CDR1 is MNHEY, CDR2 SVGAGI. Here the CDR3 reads CASSYSPTGAASMSYTF. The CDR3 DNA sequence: TGTGCCAGCAGTTACAGCCCGACGGGAGCTGCCTCTATGAGCTACACCTTC.

The CDR3 sequence: CASSELGVGNYGYTF. The CDR3 DNA follows: TGTGCCAGCAGTGAATTGGGGGTTGGGAACTATGGCTACACCTTC. The gene calls are TRBV25-1 and TRBJ1-2; D possibly corresponds to TRBD1 (5 bases). Germline loops: CDR1 MGHDK, CDR2 SYGVNS. V was shortened by 1 base and J by 2 bases, with 11 bases between the two germline ends. The CDR3 is made up of 15 amino acids.

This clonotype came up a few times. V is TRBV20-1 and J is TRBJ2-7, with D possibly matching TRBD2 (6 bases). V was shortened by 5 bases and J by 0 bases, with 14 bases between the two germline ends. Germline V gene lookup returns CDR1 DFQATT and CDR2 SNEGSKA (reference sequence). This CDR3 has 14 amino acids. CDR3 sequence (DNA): TGCAGTGCTCCCCTGGGCGGGACCTCCTACGAGCAGTACTTC. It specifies CSAPLGGTSYEQYF.

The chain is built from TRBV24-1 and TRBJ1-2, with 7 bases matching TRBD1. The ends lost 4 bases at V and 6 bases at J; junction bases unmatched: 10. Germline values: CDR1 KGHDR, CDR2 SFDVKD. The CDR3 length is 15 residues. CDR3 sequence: CATSEPSTGDDGYTF. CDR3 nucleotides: TGTGCCACCAGTGAGCCCTCCACAGGGGACGATGGCTACACCTTC.

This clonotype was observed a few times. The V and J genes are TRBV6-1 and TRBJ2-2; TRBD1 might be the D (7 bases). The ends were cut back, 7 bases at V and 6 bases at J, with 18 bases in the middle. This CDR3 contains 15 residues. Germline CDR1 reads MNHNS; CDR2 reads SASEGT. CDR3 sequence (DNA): TGTGCCAGCACCAAAACCCCAGGGGGGTCCGGGGAGCTGTTTTTT. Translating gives CASTKTPGGSGELFF.

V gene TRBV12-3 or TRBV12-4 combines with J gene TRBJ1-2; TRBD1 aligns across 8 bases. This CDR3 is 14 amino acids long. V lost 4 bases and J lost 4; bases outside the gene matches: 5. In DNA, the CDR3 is TGTGCCAGCAGTTCGACAGGGGCAGTCTATGGCTACACCTTC. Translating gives CASSSTGAVYGYTF.

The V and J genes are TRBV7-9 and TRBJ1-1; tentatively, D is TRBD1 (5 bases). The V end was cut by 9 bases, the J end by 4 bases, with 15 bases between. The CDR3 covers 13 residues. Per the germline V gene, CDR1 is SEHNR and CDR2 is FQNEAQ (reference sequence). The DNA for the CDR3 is TGTGCCAGTGCTTGGGGTGGGGCCACTGAAGCTTTCTTT. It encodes CASAWGGATEAFF.

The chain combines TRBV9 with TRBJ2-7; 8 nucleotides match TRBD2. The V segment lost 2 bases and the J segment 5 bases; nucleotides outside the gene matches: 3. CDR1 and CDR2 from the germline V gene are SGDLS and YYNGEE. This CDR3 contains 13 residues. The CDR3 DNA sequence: TGTGCCAGCAGCGTGGGACTAGTGCACGAGCAGTACTTC. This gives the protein CASSVGLVHEQYF.

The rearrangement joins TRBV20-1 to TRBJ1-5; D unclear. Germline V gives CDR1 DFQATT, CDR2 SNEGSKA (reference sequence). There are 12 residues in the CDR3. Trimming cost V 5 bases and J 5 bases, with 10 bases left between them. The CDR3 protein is CSAGPLDQPQHF. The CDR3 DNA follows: TGCAGTGCTGGACCGTTGGATCAGCCCCAGCATTTT.

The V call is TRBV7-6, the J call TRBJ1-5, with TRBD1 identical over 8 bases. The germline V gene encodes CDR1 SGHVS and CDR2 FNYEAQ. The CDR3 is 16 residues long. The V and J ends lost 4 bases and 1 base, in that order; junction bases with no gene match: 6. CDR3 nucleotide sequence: TGTGCCAGCAGCTCCTCGACAGGGGCAAGCAATCAGCCCCAGCATTTT. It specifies CASSSSTGASNQPQHF.

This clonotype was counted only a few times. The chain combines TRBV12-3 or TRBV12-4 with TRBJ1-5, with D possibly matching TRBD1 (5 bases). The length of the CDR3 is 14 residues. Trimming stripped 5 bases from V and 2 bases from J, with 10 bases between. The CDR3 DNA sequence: TGTGCCAGCAGTAGGGACGGTGGCAATCAGCCCCAGCATTTT. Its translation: CASSRDGGNQPQHF.

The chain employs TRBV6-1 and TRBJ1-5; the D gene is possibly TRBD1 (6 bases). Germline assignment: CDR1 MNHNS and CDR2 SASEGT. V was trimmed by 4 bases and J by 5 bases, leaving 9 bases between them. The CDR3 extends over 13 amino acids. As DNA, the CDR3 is TGTGCCAGCAGTGGACAGGAAGATCAGCCCCAGCATTTT. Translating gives CASSGQEDQPQHF.

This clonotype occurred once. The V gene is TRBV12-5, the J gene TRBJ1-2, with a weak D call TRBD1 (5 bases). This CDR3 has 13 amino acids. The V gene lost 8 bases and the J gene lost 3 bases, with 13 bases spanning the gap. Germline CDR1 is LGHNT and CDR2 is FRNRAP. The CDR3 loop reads CASMRGTDYGYTF. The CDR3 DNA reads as TGTGCTAGTATGAGGGGAACGGACTATGGCTACACCTTC.

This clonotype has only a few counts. CDR3: CASSPPGQEKLFF. The CDR3 DNA reads TGTGCCAGCAGCCCGCCGGGACAGGAAAAACTGTTTTTT. The gene calls are TRBV7-8 and TRBJ1-4; 7 bases match TRBD1. The CDR3 spans 13 residues. Germline V gene sequence: CDR1 SGHVS, CDR2 FQNEAQ. Losses at the gene ends were 5 bases for V and 8 bases for J; bases not matched to a gene: 5.

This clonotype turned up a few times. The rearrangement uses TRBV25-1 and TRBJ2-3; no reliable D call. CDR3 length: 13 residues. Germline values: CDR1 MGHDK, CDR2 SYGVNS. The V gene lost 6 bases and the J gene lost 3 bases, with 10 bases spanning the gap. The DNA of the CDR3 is TGTGCCAGCAGCCCCATGGGGACAGATACGCAGTATTTT. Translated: CASSPMGTDTQYF.

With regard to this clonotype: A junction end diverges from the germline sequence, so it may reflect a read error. The CDR3 region has the DNA TGTGCCACCAGCAGAGATCGGGCAGATGATAAACTGTTTTTT. It yields the protein CATSRDRADDKLFF. V gene TRBV15 combines with J gene TRBJ1-4; D is unclear. The CDR3 totals 14 residues. Germline V lookup: CDR1 LNHNV, CDR2 YYDKDF (reference sequence).